Listed below are T cell receptor beta chains from one sample, sequenced in a study of OX40 agonist ivuxolimab in advanced cancers. The table came from immunoSEQ multiplex PCR; TCRdb's copy has only in-frame clones and leaves some out. The data contain some 90,000 clones, 75% to 95% of them singletons. Source: CD4+ or CD8+ T cells sorted from blood, taken in a trial of the OX40 agonist ivuxolimab. These receptors were collected from an adult with an advanced solid tumor such as melanoma, head and neck, liver or kidney cancer. CDR3s include the opening cysteine and the closing phenylalanine or tryptophan. D genes are given only for firm matches. Not all rows give a size; the values are once, few, many and, for expanded clones, a class.

>15|once|TRBD2|TRBJ2-5|TRBV11-2
TGTGCCAGCAGCTTAACGGCGGGAGTAAGGGAGACCCAGTACTTC
CASSLTAGVRETQYF
>15|NA|NA|TRBJ1-1|TRBV2
TGTGCCAGCACCCCGCCCAACAACAGGCCCACTGAAGCTTTCTTT
CASTPPNNRPTEAFF
>15|NA|NA|TRBJ2-5|TRBV7-2
TGTGCCAGCAGCGTCCCCCTCGGGCCGGTGGAGACCCAGTACTTC
CASSVPLGPVETQYF
>16|NA|NA|TRBJ2-3|TRBV5-3
TGTGCCAGAAGCTTTTGGCCAGCTCCTAGCACAGATACGCAGTATTTT
CARSFWPAPSTDTQYF
>16|NA|NA|TRBJ2-5|TRBV5-1
TGCGCCAGCAGCTTGGCCGCAGGGGCGCTTAGGGAGACCCAGTACTTC
CASSLAAGALRETQYF
>16|once|TRBD2|TRBJ2-5|TRBV11-3
TGTGCCAGCAGCTTAGATAAAGCGGGAGTGTCGGAGACCCAGTACTTC
CASSLDKAGVSETQYF
>15|NA|NA|TRBJ2-4|TRBV21-1
TGTGCCAGCAGCAGGTCCCCGGGGGGCAAAAACATTCAGTACTTC
CASSRSPGGKNIQYF
>15|NA|TRBD1|TRBJ1-5|TRBV19
TGTGCCAGTAGTAAGCCGGGACAGCCAAATCAGCCCCAGCATTTT
CASSKPGQPNQPQHF
>14|NA|TRBD2|TRBJ2-1|TRBV6-5
TGTGCCAGCAAAACGGGCGGGAGGTACAATGAGCAGTTCTTC
CASKTGGRYNEQFF
>16|NA|TRBD1|TRBJ2-2|TRBV7-6
TGTGCCAGCAGCTTACGAGACAGGGGGAATTCCGGGGAGCTGTTTTTT
CASSLRDRGNSGELFF
>17|NA|NA|TRBJ1-2|TRBV28
TGTGCCAGCAGTTTATTAGATGGTTTGGCGGCGCGATATGGCTACACCTTC
CASSLLDGLAARYGYTF
>15|NA|TRBD1|TRBJ2-4|TRBV6-5
TGTGCCAGCAGCTGGACAGGGTTAGCCAAAAACATTCAGTACTTC
CASSWTGLAKNIQYF
>15|NA|NA|TRBJ2-7|TRBV14
TGTGCCAGCAGCCGAGGCTGGTTAACCTCCTACGAGCAGTACTTC
CASSRGWLTSYEQYF
>14|NA|TRBD1|TRBJ1-1|TRBV28
TGTGCCAGCAGACTTACAGGGGGCAAAACTGAAGCTTTCTTT
CASRLTGGKTEAFF
>12|NA|NA|TRBJ2-5|TRBV6-1
TGTGCCAGCCCCAACCCCGTAGAGACCCAGTACTTC
CASPNPVETQYF
>15|NA|NA|TRBJ2-2|TRBV28
TGTGCCAGCAGTTCGGCAGGTACATATGCCGGGGAGCTGTTTTTT
CASSSAGTYAGELFF
>15|NA|NA|TRBJ2-3|TRBV6-5
TGTGCCAGCAGAAACAAACCCTTCTCGGGTTTTCCGCAGTATTTT
CASRNKPFSGFPQYF
>14|NA|TRBD1|TRBJ1-4|TRBV28
TGTGCCAGCAGTTTCACAGGGGGCAGAGGAAAACTGTTTTTT
CASSFTGGRGKLFF
>15|NA|NA|TRBJ2-7|TRBV5-1
TGCGCCAGCAGCCCCGGAGGAAGGGTGGGAGACGAGCAGTACTTC
CASSPGGRVGDEQYF
>11|few|NA|TRBJ1-1|TRBV2
TGTGCCAGCAGTAGTGTGACCGAAGCTTTCTTT
CASSSVTEAFF
>15|NA|NA|TRBJ2-4|TRBV2
TGTGCCAGCAGTGATGGGGGAATCGGCAAAAACATTCAGTACTTC
CASSDGGIGKNIQYF
>14|NA|NA|TRBJ1-1|TRBV29-1
TGCAGCGTTGACGGCGCAGGGCCCTCCACTGAAGCTTTCTTT
CSVDGAGPSTEAFF
>16|NA|NA|TRBJ2-5|TRBV4-1
TGCGCCAGCAGCCTCCCCGGAGGGGGGCTCCAAGAGACCCAGTACTTC
CASSLPGGGLQETQYF
>12|NA|NA|TRBJ1-1|TRBV2
TGTGCCACCCAGGGTATGAACACTGAAGCTTTCTTT
CATQGMNTEAFF
>15|NA|TRBD2|TRBJ2-7|TRBV7-2
TGTGCCAGCGCGCCGACGGGGGGGCCTACGAACGAGCAGTACTTC
CASAPTGGPTNEQYF
>14|NA|NA|TRBJ2-7|TRBV19
TGTGCCAGTAGCACCACACAGGGACGGAACGAGCAGTACTTC
CASSTTQGRNEQYF
>18|NA|TRBD2|TRBJ2-3|TRBV7-9
TGTGCCAGCAGCTTAGGACTGACTAGCGGGATTCTCACAGATACGCAGTATTTT
CASSLGLTSGILTDTQYF
>13|NA|NA|TRBJ2-3|TRBV18
TGTGCCAGCTTCACCAATAGGGCAGATACGCAGTATTTT
CASFTNRADTQYF
>16|NA|TRBD1|TRBJ2-5|TRBV6-6
TGTGCCAGCAGCTGGGGAGGGACAGGGGGCCGCGAGACCCAGTACTTC
CASSWGGTGGRETQYF
>16|NA|TRBD2|TRBJ2-1|TRBV6-6
TGTGCCAGCAGTTACTCGAGGGCTAGCGGGGGGGGTGAGCAGTTCTTC
CASSYSRASGGGEQFF
>14|NA|TRBD1|TRBJ1-1|TRBV28
TGTGCCAGCAGCCCACACAGGGGGCGAACTGAAGCTTTCTTT
CASSPHRGRTEAFF
>12|NA|NA|TRBJ2-7|TRBV28
TGTGCCAGCAGTGAGAGCTCCTACGAGCAGTACTTC
CASSESSYEQYF
>15|NA|TRBD1|TRBJ1-4|TRBV7-2
TGTGCCAGCAGCCCGCGGACAGGGTCCCTTGAAAAACTGTTTTTT
CASSPRTGSLEKLFF
>17|NA|TRBD1|TRBJ2-7|TRBV18
TGTGCCAGCTCACCTCTATCGACCGGGACAGGGGCTGCCGAGCAGTACTTC
CASSPLSTGTGAAEQYF
>15|few|TRBD1|TRBJ2-7|TRBV5-4
TGTGCCAGCAGCAACCGGGACAGGGTGGCCTACGAGCAGTACTTC
CASSNRDRVAYEQYF
>15|once|NA|TRBJ1-3|TRBV6-1
TGTGCCAGCATCGAAGGAAGGGGATCAGGAAACACCATATATTTT
CASIEGRGSGNTIYF
>13|NA|TRBD1|TRBJ1-2|TRBV27
TGTGTCAGCCTTGGGACAGGGGGAAGAGGCTACACCTTC
CVSLGTGGRGYTF
>15|NA|TRBD2|TRBJ2-1|TRBV5-1
TGCGCCAGCAGCTTCCTAGCGGAGTCCTACAATGAGCAGTTCTTC
CASSFLAESYNEQFF
>16|NA|NA|TRBJ2-3|TRBV28
TGTGCCAGCAGTCCTCAAGTGTACGGGAGTGCAGATACGCAGTATTTT
CASSPQVYGSADTQYF
>14|NA|TRBD2|TRBJ2-7|TRBV28
TGTGCCAGCGGTCTAGCGGGAGTCTCCTACGAGCAGTACTTC
CASGLAGVSYEQYF
>14|NA|NA|TRBJ2-2|TRBV2
TGTGCCAGCACCCTCCATAGCGGTTCCGGTGGGCTGTTTTTT
CASTLHSGSGGLFF
>16|NA|TRBD2|TRBJ2-1|TRBV5-4
TGTGCCAGCAGCCCACAGGTCCTAGCGGGAGGAGATGAGCAGTTCTTC
CASSPQVLAGGDEQFF
>12|NA|NA|TRBJ2-7|TRBV11-2
TGTGCCAGCAGCTCCACAGGCTACGAGCAGTACTTC
CASSSTGYEQYF
>16|NA|NA|TRBJ2-2|TRBV9
TGTGCCAGCAGCGTAGGCCCTAGTTCGAACACCGGGGAGCTGTTTTTT
CASSVGPSSNTGELFF
>14|NA|TRBD1|TRBJ2-1|TRBV7-6
TGTGCCAGCAGCAAGGGGGCATTCTACAATGAGCAGTTCTTC
CASSKGAFYNEQFF
>15|NA|TRBD1|TRBJ2-1|TRBV28
TGTGCCAGCAGGCTCGACAGGGGCGTAACCTTTGAGCAGTTCTTC
CASRLDRGVTFEQFF
>14|NA|TRBD1|TRBJ2-3|TRBV5-1
TGCGCCAGCAGCTCCCAGGGGGCGCCAGATACGCAGTATTTT
CASSSQGAPDTQYF
>15|NA|NA|TRBJ2-7|TRBV7-2
TGTGCCAGCAGCCGAGGTGATCGACGAATTGGGGAGCAGTACTTC
CASSRGDRRIGEQYF